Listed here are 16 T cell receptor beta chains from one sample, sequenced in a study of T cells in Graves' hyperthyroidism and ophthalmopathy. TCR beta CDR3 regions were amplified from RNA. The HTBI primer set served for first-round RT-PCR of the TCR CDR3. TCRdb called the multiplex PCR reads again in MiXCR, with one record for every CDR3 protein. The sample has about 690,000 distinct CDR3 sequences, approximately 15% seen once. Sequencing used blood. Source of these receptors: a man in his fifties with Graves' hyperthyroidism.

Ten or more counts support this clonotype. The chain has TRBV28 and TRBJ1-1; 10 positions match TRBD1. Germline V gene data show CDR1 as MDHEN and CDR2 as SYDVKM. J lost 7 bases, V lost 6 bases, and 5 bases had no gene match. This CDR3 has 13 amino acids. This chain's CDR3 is CASSGTGVLEAFF. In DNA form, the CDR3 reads TGTGCCAGCAGCGGGACAGGGGTCCTTGAAGCTTTCTTT. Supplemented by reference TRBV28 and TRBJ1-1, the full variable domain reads DVKVTQSSRYLVKRTGEKVFLECVQDMDHENMFWYRQDPGLGLRLIYFSYDVKMKEKGDIPEGYSVSREKKERFSLILESASTNQTSMYLCASSGTGVLEAFFGQGTRLTVV.

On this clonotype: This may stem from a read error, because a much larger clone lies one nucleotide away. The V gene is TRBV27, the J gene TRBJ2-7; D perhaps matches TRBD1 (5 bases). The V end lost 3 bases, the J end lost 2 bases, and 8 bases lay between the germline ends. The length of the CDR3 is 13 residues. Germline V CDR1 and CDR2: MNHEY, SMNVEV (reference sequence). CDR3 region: CASSFRGTYEQYF. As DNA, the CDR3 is TGTGCCAGCAGTTTTAGGGGAACCTACGAGCAGTACTTC.

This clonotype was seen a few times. The CDR3 region is CASSTLGTSGRLETQYF. DNA for the CDR3: TGTGCCAGTAGTACGCTCGGGACTAGCGGGAGGTTAGAGACCCAGTACTTC. This sequence joins TRBV19 and TRBJ2-5; TRBD2 agrees at 15 bases. This CDR3 comprises 17 residues. Germline loops: CDR1 LNHDA, CDR2 SQIVND (reference sequence). V lost 4 bases and J lost 4; bases outside the gene matches: 7.

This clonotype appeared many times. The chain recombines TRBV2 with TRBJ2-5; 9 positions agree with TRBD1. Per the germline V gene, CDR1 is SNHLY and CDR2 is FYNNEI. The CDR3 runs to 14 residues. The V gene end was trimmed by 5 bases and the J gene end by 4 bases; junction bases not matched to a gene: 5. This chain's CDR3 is CASSTGTGRETQYF. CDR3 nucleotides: TGTGCCAGCAGTACCGGGACAGGGAGAGAGACCCAGTACTTC.

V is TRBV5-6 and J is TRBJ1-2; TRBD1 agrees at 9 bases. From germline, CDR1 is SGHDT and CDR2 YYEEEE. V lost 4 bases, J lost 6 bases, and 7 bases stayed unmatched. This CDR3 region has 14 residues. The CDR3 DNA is TGTGCCAGCAGCGGGGACAGGGAGGGAGATGGCTACACCTTC. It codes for CASSGDREGDGYTF.

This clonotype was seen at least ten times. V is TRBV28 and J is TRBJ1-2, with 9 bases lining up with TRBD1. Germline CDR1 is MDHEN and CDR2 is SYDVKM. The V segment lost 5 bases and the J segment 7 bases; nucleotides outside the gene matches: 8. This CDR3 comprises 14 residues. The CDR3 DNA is TGTGCCAGCAGTAACAGGGGACAGGGCCCTGGCTACACCTTC. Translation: CASSNRGQGPGYTF.

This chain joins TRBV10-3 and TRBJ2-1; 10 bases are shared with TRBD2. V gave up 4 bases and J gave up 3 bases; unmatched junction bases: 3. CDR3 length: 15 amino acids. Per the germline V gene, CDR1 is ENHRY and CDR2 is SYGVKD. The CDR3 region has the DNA TGTGCCATCAGTGTGCCTAGCGGGAGCTACAATGAGCAGTTCTTC. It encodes CAISVPSGSYNEQFF.

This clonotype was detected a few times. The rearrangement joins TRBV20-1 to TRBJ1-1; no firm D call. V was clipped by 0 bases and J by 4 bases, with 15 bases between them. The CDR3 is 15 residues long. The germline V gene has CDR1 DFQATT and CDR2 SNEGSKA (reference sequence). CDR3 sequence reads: CSARDRPSLGTEAFF. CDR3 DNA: TGCAGTGCTAGAGATAGACCAAGCCTGGGCACTGAAGCTTTCTTT.

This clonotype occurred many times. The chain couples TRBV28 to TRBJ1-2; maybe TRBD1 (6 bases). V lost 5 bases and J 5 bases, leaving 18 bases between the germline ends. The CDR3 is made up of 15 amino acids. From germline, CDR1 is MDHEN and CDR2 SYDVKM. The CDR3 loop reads CASSIGGADRYGYTF. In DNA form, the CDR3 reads TGTGCCAGCAGTATCGGGGGGGCAGACCGATATGGCTACACCTTC.

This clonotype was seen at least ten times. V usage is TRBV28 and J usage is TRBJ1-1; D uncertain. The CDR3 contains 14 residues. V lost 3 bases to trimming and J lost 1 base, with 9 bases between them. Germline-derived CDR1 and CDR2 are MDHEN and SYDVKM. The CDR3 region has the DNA TGTGCCAGCAGTTTGCTGAGGAAGAACACTGAAGCTTTCTTT. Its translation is CASSLLRKNTEAFF.

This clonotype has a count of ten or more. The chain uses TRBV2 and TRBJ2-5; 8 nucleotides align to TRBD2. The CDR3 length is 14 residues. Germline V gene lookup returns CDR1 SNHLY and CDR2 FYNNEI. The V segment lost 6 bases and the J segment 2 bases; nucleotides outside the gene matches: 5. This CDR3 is CASSPGTSQETQYF. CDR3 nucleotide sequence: TGTGCCAGCAGCCCCGGGACTAGTCAAGAGACCCAGTACTTC.

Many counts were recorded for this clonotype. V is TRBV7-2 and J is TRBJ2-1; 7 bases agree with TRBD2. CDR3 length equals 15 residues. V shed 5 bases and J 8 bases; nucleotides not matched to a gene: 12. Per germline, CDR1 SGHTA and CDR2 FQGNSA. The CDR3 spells CASSHPTSVPHEQFF. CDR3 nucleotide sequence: TGTGCCAGCAGCCACCCCACTAGCGTCCCTCATGAGCAGTTCTTC.

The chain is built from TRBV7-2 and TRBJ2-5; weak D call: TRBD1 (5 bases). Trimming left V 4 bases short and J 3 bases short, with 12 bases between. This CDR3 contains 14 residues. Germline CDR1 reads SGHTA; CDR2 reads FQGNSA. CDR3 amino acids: CASSYQGTEETQYF. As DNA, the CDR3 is TGTGCCAGCAGCTACCAGGGCACCGAAGAGACCCAGTACTTC.

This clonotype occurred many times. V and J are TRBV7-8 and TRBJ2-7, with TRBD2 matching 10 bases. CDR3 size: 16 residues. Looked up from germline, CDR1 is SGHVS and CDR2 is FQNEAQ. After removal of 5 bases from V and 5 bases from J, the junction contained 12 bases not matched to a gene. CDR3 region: CASSPKRASGSHEQYF. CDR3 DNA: TGTGCCAGCAGCCCAAAGAGGGCTAGCGGGAGTCACGAGCAGTACTTC.

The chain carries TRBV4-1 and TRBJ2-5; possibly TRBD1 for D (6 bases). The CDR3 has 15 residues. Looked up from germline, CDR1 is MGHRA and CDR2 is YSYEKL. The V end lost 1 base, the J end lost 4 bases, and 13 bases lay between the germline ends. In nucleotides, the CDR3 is TGCGCCAGCAGCCAAGCGCCGACAGGAGGAGAGACCCAGTACTTC. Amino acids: CASSQAPTGGETQYF.

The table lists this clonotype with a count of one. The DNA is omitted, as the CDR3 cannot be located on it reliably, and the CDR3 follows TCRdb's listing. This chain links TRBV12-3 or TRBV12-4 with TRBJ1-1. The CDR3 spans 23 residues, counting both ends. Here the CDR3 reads CASSSGLAGEDTQYFGPGTEAFF.